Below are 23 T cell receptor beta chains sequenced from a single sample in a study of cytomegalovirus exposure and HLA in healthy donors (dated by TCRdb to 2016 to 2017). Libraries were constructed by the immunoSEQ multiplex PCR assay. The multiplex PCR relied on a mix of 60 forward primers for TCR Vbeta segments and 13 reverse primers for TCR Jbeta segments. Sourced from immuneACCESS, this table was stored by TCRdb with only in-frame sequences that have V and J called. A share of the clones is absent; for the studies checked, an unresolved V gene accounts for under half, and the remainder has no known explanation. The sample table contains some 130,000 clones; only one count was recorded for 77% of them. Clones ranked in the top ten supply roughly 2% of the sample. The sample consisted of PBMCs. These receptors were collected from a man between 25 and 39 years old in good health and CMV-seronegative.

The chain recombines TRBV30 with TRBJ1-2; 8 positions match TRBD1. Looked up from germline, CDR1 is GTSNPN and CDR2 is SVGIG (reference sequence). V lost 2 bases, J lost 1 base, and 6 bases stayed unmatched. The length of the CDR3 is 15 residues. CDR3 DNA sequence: TGTGCCTGGAGTATACAGGGGGGCGATAACTATGGCTACACCTTC. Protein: CAWSIQGGDNYGYTF. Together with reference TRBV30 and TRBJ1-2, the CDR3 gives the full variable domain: SQTIHQWPATLVQPVGSPLSLECTVEGTSNPNLYWYRQAAGRGLQLLFYSVGIGQISSEVPQNLSASRPQDRQFILSSKKLLLSDSGFYLCAWSIQGGDNYGYTFGSGTRLTVV.

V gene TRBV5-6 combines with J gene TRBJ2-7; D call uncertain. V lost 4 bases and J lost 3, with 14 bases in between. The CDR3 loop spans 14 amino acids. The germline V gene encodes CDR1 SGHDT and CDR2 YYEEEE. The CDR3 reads CASSREFVGYEQYF. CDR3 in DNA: TGTGCCAGCAGCCGTGAGTTCGTCGGCTACGAGCAGTACTTC.

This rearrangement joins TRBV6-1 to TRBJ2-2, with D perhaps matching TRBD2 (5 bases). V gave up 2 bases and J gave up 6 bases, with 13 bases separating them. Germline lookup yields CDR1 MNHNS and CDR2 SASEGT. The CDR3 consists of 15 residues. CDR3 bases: TGTGCCAGCAGTGAATCGCTTGGAGGCGCCGGGGAGCTGTTTTTT. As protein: CASSESLGGAGELFF.

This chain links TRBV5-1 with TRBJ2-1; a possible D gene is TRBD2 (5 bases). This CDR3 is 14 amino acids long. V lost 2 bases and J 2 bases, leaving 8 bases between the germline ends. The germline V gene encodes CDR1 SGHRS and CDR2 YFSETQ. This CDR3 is CASSLEGTYNEQFF. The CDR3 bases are TGCGCCAGCAGCTTAGAGGGAACCTACAATGAGCAGTTCTTC.

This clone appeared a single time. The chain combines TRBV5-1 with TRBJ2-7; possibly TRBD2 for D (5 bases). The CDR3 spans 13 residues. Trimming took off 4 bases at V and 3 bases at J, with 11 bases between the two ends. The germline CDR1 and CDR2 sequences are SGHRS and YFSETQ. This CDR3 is CASSRQRDYEQYF. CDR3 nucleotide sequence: TGCGCCAGCAGCCGTCAGAGGGACTACGAGCAGTACTTC.

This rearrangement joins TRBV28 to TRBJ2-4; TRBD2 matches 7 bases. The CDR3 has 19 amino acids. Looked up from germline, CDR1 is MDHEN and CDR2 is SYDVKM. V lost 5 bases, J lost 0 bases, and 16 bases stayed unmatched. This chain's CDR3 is CASSRGGLSSYLAKNIQYF. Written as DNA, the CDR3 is TGTGCCAGCAGTCGCGGGGGACTCTCAAGCTATCTAGCCAAAAACATTCAGTACTTC.

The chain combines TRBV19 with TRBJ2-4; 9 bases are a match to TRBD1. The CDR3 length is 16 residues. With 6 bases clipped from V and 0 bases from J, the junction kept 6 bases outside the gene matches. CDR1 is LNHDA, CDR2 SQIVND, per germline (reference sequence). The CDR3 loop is CASRLQGAGAKNIQYF. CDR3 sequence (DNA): TGTGCCAGTAGACTACAGGGGGCTGGAGCCAAAAACATTCAGTACTTC.

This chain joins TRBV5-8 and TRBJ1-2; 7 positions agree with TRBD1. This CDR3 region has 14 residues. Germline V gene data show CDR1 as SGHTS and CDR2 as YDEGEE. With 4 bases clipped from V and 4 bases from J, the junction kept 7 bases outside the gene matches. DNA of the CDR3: TGTGCCAGCAGCCCCAAAGGGACAGTCTATGGCTACACCTTC. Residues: CASSPKGTVYGYTF.

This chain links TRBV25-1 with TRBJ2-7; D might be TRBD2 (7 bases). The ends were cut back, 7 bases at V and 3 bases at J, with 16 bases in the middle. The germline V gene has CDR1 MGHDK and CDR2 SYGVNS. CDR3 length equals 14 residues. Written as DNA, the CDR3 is TGTGCCAGCACCGGGGGCGGGAGAGTCTACGAGCAGTACTTC. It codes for CASTGGGRVYEQYF.

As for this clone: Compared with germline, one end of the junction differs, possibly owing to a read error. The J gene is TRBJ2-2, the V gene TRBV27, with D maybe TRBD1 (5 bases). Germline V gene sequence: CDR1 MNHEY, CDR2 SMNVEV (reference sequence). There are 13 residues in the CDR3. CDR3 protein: CASNLRGTGELFF. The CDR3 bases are TGTGCCAGCAATTTAAGGGGCACCGGGGAGCTGTTTTTT.

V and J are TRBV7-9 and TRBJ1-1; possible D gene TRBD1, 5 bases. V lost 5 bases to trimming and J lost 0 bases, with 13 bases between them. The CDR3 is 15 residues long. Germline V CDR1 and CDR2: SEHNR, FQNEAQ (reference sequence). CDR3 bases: TGTGCCAGCAGCGTACTCGGGGGGGTGAACACTGAAGCTTTCTTT. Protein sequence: CASSVLGGVNTEAFF.

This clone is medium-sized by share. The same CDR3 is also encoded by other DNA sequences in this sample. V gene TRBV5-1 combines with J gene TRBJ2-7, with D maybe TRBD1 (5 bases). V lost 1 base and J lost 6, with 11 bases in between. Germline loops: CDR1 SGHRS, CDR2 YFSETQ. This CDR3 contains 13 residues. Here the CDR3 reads CASSLLGVGEQYF. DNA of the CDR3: TGCGCCAGCAGCTTGTTAGGGGTTGGCGAGCAGTACTTC.

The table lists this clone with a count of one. CDR3 in amino acids: CASSYRHRGGYEQYF. CDR3 in DNA: TGTGCCAGCAGCTATAGGCACAGGGGGGGCTACGAGCAGTACTTC. This sequence joins TRBV5-5 and TRBJ2-7, with D perhaps TRBD1 (8 bases). V gave up 3 bases and J gave up 3 bases, with 16 bases separating them. The CDR3 runs 15 residues. CDR1 and CDR2 from the germline V gene are SGHKS and YYEKEE (reference sequence).

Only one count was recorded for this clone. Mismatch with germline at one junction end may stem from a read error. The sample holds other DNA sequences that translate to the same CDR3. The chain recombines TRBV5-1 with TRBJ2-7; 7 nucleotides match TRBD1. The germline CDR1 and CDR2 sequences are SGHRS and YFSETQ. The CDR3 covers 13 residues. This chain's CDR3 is CASSLATGSEQYF. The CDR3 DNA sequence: TGCGCCAGCAGCTTGGCGACAGGGTCCGAGCAATACTTC.

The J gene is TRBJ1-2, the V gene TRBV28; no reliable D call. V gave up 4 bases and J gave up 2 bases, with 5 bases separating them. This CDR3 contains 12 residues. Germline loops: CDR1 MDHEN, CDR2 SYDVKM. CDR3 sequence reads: CASSSLNYGYTF. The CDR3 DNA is TGTGCCAGCAGTTCGCTAAACTATGGCTACACCTTC.

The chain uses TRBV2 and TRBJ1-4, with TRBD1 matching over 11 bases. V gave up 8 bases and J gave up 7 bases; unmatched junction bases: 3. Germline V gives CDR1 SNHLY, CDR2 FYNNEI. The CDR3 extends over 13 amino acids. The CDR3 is CASSGQGGEKLFF. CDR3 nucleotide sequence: TGTGCCAGCTCGGGACAGGGGGGTGAAAAACTGTTTTTT.

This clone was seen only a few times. This chain's CDR3 is CASSLAASAPQETQYF. CDR3 DNA sequence: TGCGCCAGCAGCTTGGCGGCTAGCGCCCCTCAAGAGACCCAGTACTTC. V usage is TRBV5-1 and J usage is TRBJ2-5; D possibly corresponds to TRBD2 (6 bases). Germline lookup yields CDR1 SGHRS and CDR2 YFSETQ. V shed 0 bases and J shed 2 bases, with 14 bases lying between them. CDR3 length: 16 amino acids.

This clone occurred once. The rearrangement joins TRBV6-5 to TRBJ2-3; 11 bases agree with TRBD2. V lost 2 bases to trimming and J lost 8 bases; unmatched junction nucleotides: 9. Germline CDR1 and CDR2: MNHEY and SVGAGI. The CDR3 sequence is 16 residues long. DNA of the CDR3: TGTGCCAGCAGTTACACACCACTAGCGGGAGCGGGTACGCAGTATTTT. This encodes CASSYTPLAGAGTQYF.

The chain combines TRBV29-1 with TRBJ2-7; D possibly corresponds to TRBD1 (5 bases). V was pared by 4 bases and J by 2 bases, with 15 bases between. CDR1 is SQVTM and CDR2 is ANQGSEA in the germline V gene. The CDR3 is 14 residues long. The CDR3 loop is CSVVTGTRAYEQYF. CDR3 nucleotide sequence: TGCAGCGTTGTTACAGGTACCAGGGCCTACGAGCAGTACTTC.

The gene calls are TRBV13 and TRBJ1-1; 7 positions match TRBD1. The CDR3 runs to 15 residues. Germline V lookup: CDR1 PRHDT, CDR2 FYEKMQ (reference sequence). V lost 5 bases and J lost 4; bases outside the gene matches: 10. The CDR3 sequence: CASSDRGGASTEAFF. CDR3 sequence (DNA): TGTGCCAGCAGCGATCGAGGGGGCGCAAGCACTGAAGCTTTCTTT.

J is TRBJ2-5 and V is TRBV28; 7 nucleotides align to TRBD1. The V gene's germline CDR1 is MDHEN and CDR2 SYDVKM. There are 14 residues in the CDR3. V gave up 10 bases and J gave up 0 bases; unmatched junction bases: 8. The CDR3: CATTGQPYQETQYF. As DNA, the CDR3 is TGTGCCACCACGGGACAGCCGTACCAAGAGACCCAGTACTTC.

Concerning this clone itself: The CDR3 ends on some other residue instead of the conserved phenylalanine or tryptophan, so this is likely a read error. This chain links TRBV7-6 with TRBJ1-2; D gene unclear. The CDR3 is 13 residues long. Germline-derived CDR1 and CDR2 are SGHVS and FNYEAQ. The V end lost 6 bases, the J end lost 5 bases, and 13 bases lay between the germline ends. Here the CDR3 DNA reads TGTGCCAGCAGGCCAAGCAGGCAGTATGGCTACACCTCC. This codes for CASRPSRQYGYTS.

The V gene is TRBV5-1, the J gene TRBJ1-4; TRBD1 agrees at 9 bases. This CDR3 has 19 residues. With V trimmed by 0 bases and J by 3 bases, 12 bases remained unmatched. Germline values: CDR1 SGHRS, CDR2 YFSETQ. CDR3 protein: CASSLAPGTGIYANEKLFF. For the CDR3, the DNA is TGCGCCAGCAGCTTGGCTCCCGGGACAGGGATATATGCTAATGAAAAACTGTTTTTT.